Listed here are 8 T cell receptor beta chains from one sample, sequenced in a study of radiation and T cells in renal cell carcinoma. Time point here: blood 2 weeks post-SBRT. Indicated treatment: 15 Gy SBRT to primary tumor, nephrectomy 4 weeks later. Data came from immunoSEQ multiplex PCR; TCRdb stores just in-frame clones and leaves some out. This repertoire shows around 70,000 clones, roughly 82% found once; its top ten account for 5.8%. The sequencing used blood, collected from a patient whose treatment included radiotherapy and nephrectomy. The source of these receptors is a man aged 55 to 69 with renal cell carcinoma.

The chain couples TRBV6-1 to TRBJ2-2; maybe TRBD2 (5 bases). V was pared by 2 bases and J by 5 bases, with 9 bases between. This CDR3 has 14 amino acids. Germline CDR1 and CDR2: MNHNS and SASEGT. CDR3 amino acids: CASSESRGTGELFF. The CDR3 DNA reads as TGTGCCAGCAGTGAATCTCGCGGGACCGGGGAGCTGTTTTTT.

V and J are TRBV27 and TRBJ2-7; 9 nucleotides line up with TRBD1. The V segment lost 4 bases and the J segment 4 bases; nucleotides outside the gene matches: 11. The germline CDR1 and CDR2 sequences are MNHEY and SMNVEV (reference sequence). The CDR3 spans 16 residues. The CDR3 nucleotides read TGTGCCAGCAGTTCCTCCCTCGCGACAGGGGGATACGAGCAGTACTTC. It specifies CASSSSLATGGYEQYF.

This chain uses TRBV7-2 with TRBJ2-6, with 8 bases aligning to TRBD2. Germline loops: CDR1 SGHTA, CDR2 FQGNSA. The J segment lost 4 bases and the V segment lost 2 bases, leaving 13 bases of the junction unmatched. The CDR3 totals 19 residues. The CDR3 nucleotides are TGTGCCAGCAGCTTATACGGCGGGAGGCTGCCGGGAGGGGCCAACGTCCTGACTTTC. It yields the protein CASSLYGGRLPGGANVLTF.

This clone was detected a few times. The rearrangement uses TRBV2 and TRBJ2-1, with 11 bases aligning to TRBD2. The junction had 2 bases not matched to a gene; V was cut back by 0 bases and J by 7 bases. The CDR3 spans 15 residues. The germline CDR1 and CDR2 sequences are SNHLY and FYNNEI. CDR3 sequence reads: CASSEALAGGNEQFF. The CDR3, as DNA: TGTGCCAGCAGTGAAGCCCTAGCGGGAGGAAATGAGCAGTTCTTC.

In this sample, this clone turned up a few times. V usage is TRBV11-3 and J usage is TRBJ2-1; 8 bases match TRBD2. V was pared by 0 bases and J by 4 bases, with 5 bases of the junction left unmatched. Germline-derived CDR1 and CDR2 are SGHNT and YENEEA. This CDR3 is 16 amino acids long. CDR3 residues: CASSLDPGRGYNEQFF. CDR3 DNA: TGTGCCAGCAGCTTAGACCCCGGGAGGGGTTACAATGAGCAGTTCTTC. Full variable domain (rest looked up from reference TRBV11-3 and TRBJ2-1): EAGVVQSPRYKIIEKKQPVAFWCNPISGHNTLYWYLQNLGQGPELLIRYENEEAVDDSQLPKDRFSAERLKGVDSTLKIQPAELGDSAVYLCASSLDPGRGYNEQFFGPGTRLTVL.

A single count supports this clone. The V gene is TRBV15, the J gene TRBJ2-2, with D tentatively TRBD1 or TRBD2 (5 bases each). Trimming left V 1 base short and J 2 bases short, with 17 bases between. The CDR3 runs to 18 residues. The germline V gene encodes CDR1 LNHNV and CDR2 YYDKDF (reference sequence). Written as DNA, the CDR3 is TGTGCCACCAGCAGAGGGGGGAACGTCCTTCGTAACACCGGGGAGCTGTTTTTT. Translation gives CATSRGGNVLRNTGELFF.

The rearrangement joins TRBV28 to TRBJ2-4; D possibly matches TRBD1 or TRBD2 (7 bases each). This CDR3 comprises 15 residues. Germline values: CDR1 MDHEN, CDR2 SYDVKM. Deletions cut 3 bases from V and 9 bases from J, with 18 bases between. The CDR3 DNA sequence: TGTGCCAGCAGTTTCCAGACTCCCAGGGGGGGCATTCAGTACTTC. Translation gives CASSFQTPRGGIQYF.

In this sample, this clone turned up a few times. The chain's CDR3 is CASSPSALRGRGYGYTF. CDR3 nucleotide sequence: TGTGCCAGCAGCCCAAGTGCCCTAAGGGGCAGGGGGTATGGCTACACCTTC. The chain combines TRBV14 with TRBJ1-2, with TRBD1 matching over 7 bases. Germline V gene lookup returns CDR1 SGHDN and CDR2 FVKESK. The CDR3 is 17 residues long. Trimming cost V 4 bases and J 5 bases; bases outside gene matches: 16.